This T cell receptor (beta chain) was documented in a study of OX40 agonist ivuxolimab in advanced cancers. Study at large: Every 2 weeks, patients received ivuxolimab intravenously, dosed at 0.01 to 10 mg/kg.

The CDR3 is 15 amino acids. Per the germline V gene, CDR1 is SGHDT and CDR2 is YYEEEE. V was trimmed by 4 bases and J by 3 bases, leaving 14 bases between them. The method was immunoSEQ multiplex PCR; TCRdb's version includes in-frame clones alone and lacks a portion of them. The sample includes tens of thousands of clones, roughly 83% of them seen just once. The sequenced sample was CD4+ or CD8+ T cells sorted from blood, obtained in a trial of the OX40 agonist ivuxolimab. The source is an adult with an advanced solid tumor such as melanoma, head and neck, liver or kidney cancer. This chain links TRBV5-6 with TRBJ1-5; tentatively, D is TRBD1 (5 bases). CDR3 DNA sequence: TGTGCCAGCAGCCGGAGACAGTTCGCCAATCAGCCCCAGCATTTT. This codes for CASSRRQFANQPQHF.